These 10 T cell receptor beta chains originate from one sample sequenced in a study of beta chain features in type 1 diabetes. Expressed TCRB transcripts were sequenced because the entire RNA isolate underwent reverse transcription. Clones were read by immunoSEQ multiplex PCR, and TCRdb kept only the in-frame ones, dropping some. The sample lists 350,000 to 450,000 clones; approximately 15% were seen once. Sequenced: naive CD4+ T cells from blood. These receptors came from a woman between 18 and 29 years old in good health.

This chain connects TRBV5-6 to TRBJ1-5; 9 bases are shared with TRBD1. In germline, CDR1 is SGHDT, CDR2 YYEEEE. This CDR3 comprises 16 residues. V shed 0 bases, J shed 2 bases, and the junction held 3 bases outside the gene matches. The CDR3: CASSLGGQGGNQPQHF. CDR3 coding DNA: TGTGCCAGCAGCTTGGGGGGACAGGGTGGCAATCAGCCCCAGCATTTT.

This chain uses TRBV9 with TRBJ1-5, with D maybe TRBD1 (5 bases). V shed 6 bases and J shed 7 bases, with 11 bases lying between them. CDR3 length: 12 residues. CDR1 is SGDLS and CDR2 is YYNGEE in the germline V gene. The CDR3, as DNA: TGTGCCAGCAACAAGGAGGGGCAGCCCCAGCATTTT. Protein: CASNKEGQPQHF.

The J gene is TRBJ2-7, the V gene TRBV27; the D gene is possibly TRBD1 (7 bases). This CDR3 is 14 amino acids long. The germline V gene encodes CDR1 MNHEY and CDR2 SMNVEV (reference sequence). Between the trimmed V and J ends, which lost 0 bases and 12 bases, there was a span of 18 bases. This chain's CDR3 is CASSLSGGTARRYF. In DNA, the CDR3 is TGTGCCAGCAGTTTATCGGGCGGGACAGCCCGTCGGTACTTC.

This clone was seen a handful of times. V is TRBV14 and J is TRBJ2-1; D not resolved. The CDR3 is made up of 14 amino acids. Germline V lookup: CDR1 SGHDN, CDR2 FVKESK. Trimming shortened V by 10 bases and J by 6 bases, and 19 bases separated the two germline ends. CDR3 protein: CATSPQVLGNEQFF. In nucleotides, the CDR3 is TGTGCCACCAGTCCGCAGGTTCTTGGCAATGAGCAGTTCTTC. The entire variable domain, with the rest obtained from reference TRBV14 and TRBJ2-1, is as follows: EAGVTQFPSHSVIEKGQTVTLRCDPISGHDNLYWYRRVMGKEIKFLLHFVKESKQDESGMPNNRFLAERTGGTYSTLKVQPAELEDSGVYFCATSPQVLGNEQFFGPGTRLTVL.

This clone was counted between two and nine times. The gene calls are TRBV10-3 and TRBJ1-1, with D unresolved. V lost 10 bases and J lost 8, with 17 bases in between. The CDR3 sequence is 12 residues long. Germline CDR1 is ENHRY and CDR2 is SYGVKD. The CDR3 sequence: CATHGRTGEAFF. Written as DNA, the CDR3 is TGTGCCACCCACGGACGGACGGGAGAAGCTTTCTTT.

V gene TRBV28 combines with J gene TRBJ2-3, with 7 positions matching TRBD1. CDR3 length equals 16 residues. From germline, CDR1 is MDHEN and CDR2 SYDVKM. Unmatched junction bases numbered 7, after V lost 4 bases and J lost 0 bases. CDR3 in amino acids: CASSSSGQPSTDTQYF. The CDR3 DNA reads as TGTGCCAGCAGTTCCTCGGGACAGCCAAGCACAGATACGCAGTATTTT. Together with reference TRBV28 and TRBJ2-3, the CDR3 gives the full variable domain: DVKVTQSSRYLVKRTGEKVFLECVQDMDHENMFWYRQDPGLGLRLIYFSYDVKMKEKGDIPEGYSVSREKKERFSLILESASTNQTSMYLCASSSSGQPSTDTQYFGPGTRLTVL.

This clone has a handful of counts. This chain joins TRBV5-1 and TRBJ2-1; TRBD2 aligns across 9 bases. The CDR3 runs to 18 residues. Trimming took 8 bases from V and 3 from J; bases not matched to a gene: 18. CDR1 and CDR2 (germline): SGHRS, YFSETQ. The CDR3 coding sequence is TGCGCCAGGGATCTAGAACTAGCGGGCCGGAACCGCTACAATGAGCAGTTCTTC. Translating it yields CARDLELAGRNRYNEQFF. The variable domain in full, completed from reference TRBV5-1 and TRBJ2-1, reads KAGVTQTPRYLIKTRGQQVTLSCSPISGHRSVSWYQQTPGQGLQFLFEYFSETQRNKGNFPGRFSGRQFSNSRSEMNVSTLELGDSALYLCARDLELAGRNRYNEQFFGPGTRLTVL.

The chain is built from TRBV29-1 and TRBJ2-1, with 8 bases aligning to TRBD2. CDR1 and CDR2 from the germline V gene are SQVTM and ANQGSEA. The CDR3 runs to 12 residues. V gave up 5 bases and J gave up 5 bases; unmatched junction bases: 2. CDR3 amino acids: CSVKLADNEQFF. DNA of the CDR3: TGCAGCGTTAAACTAGCGGACAATGAGCAGTTCTTC.

The CDR3 region has the DNA TGTGCCAGCAGTTTGACTGTAGCACTCCACAATGAGCAGTTCTTC. Protein: CASSLTVALHNEQFF. This chain links TRBV28 with TRBJ2-1; no firm D call. The CDR3 consists of 15 residues. CDR1 is MDHEN and CDR2 is SYDVKM in the germline V gene. V was cut by 3 bases and J by 5 bases, with 14 bases left in between.

Only a few counts were recorded for this clone. The CDR3, as DNA: TGTGCCAGCAGCCACTACTACGAGCAGTACTTC. Its translation is CASSHYYEQYF. The gene calls are TRBV4-2 and TRBJ2-7; D not resolved. The CDR3 sequence is 11 residues long. Trimming took off 3 bases at V and 3 bases at J, with 3 bases between the two ends. The V gene's germline CDR1 is LGHNA and CDR2 YNFKEQ.